This TCR beta chain emerged from a study of T cell clonality in common variable immunodeficiency. Whole-study findings and limits: Fewer TCRbeta clones were shared among CVID subjects than controls. Common variable immunodeficiency TCR beta sequences reportedly had fewer deletions and N-nucleotide insertions.

Equal genomic DNA amounts from CVID and control samples were sequenced. Sequencing used immunoSEQ multiplex PCR; TCRdb keeps in-frame clones, though not all of them. The sample includes roughly 42,000 clones, none of them occurring once. The table lists this clone with a few counts. Its specificity is unknown. Patients and controls were mostly of Caucasian heritage. The sample comprised peripheral blood mononuclear cells. The sequence derives from a human donor with common variable immunodeficiency.

The CDR3 bases that were read are TGTGCCAGCAGCTTAACGGACAGTTACAATGAG. Its translation is CASSLTDSYNE. The CDR3 reads in full as CASSLTDSYNEQFF. J is TRBJ2-1 and V is TRBV7-3, with TRBD1 as a possible D gene (6 bases). Coverage ceases 3 residues before the CDR3 finishes, and the germline J gene fills in the end. Germline V CDR1 and CDR2: SGHTA, FQGTGA. V was clipped by 0 bases and J by 4 bases, with 7 bases between them. The CDR3 loop spans 14 amino acids.